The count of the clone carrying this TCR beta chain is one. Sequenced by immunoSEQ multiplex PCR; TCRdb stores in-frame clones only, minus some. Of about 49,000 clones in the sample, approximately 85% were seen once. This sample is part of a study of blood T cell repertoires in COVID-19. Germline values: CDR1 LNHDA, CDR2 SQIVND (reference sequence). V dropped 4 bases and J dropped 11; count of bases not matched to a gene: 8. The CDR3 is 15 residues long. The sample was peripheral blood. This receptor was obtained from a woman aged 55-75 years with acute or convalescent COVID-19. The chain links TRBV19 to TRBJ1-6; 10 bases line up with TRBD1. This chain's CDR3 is CASSTGQGVIPPLHF. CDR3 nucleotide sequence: TGTGCCAGTAGTACCGGACAGGGGGTAATTCCACCCCTCCACTTT.